This entry is about one T cell receptor (beta chain). This entry belongs to a study of blood T cell repertoires in COVID-19. Whole-study context: The analysed material was cDNA or gDNA that came from T cells, B-cell-depleted T cells, or PBMCs.

V gave up 2 bases and J gave up 5 bases; unmatched junction bases: 11. This CDR3 is built from 18 residues. Germline CDR1 reads LNHNV; CDR2 reads YYDKDF (reference sequence). Per the original data handling: Amplification from reference gene primers served as the basis for estimated nucleated cell counts. TCRdb's table, derived via immunoSEQ multiplex PCR, lists solely in-frame clones and lacks some. The V and J calls and the clone size are those of that table, but D and trimming were determined from the DNA. The sample shows fewer than 120,000 clones, 72% of them seen only once. The V gene is TRBV15, the J gene TRBJ2-3; 12 bases line up with TRBD1. The clonotype originates from a woman in her sixties with acute or convalescent COVID-19. The source material was peripheral blood. The CDR3 nucleotides are TGTGCCACCAGCAGAAGGTTGGGGGACAGGGGGCGTAGAGATACGCAGTATTTT. This encodes CATSRRLGDRGRRDTQYF.